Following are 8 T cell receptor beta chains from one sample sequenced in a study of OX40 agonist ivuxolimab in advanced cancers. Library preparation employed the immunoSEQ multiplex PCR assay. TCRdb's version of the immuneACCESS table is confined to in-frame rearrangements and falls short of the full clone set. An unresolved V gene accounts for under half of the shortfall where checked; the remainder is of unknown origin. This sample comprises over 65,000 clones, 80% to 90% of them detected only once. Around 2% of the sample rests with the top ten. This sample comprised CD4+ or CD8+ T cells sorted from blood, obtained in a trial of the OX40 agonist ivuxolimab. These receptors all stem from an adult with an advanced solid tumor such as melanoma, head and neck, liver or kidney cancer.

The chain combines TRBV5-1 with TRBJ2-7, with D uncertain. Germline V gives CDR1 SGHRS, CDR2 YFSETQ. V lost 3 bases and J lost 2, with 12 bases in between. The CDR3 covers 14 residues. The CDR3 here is CASSSGSPAYEQYF. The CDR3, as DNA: TGCGCCAGCAGCTCCGGCTCCCCAGCCTACGAGCAGTACTTC.

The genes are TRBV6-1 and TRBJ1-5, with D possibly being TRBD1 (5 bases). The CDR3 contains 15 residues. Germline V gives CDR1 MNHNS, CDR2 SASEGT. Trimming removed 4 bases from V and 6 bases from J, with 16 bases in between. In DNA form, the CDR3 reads TGTGCCAGCAGTGGAAATGGCAGGGTCTTTCAGCCCCAGCATTTT. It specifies CASSGNGRVFQPQHF.

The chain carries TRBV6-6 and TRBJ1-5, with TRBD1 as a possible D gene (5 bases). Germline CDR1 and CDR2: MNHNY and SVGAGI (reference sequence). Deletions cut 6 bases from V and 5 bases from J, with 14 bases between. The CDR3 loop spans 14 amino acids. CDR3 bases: TGTGCCAGCAGGCAGGGTTCTGTCTATCAGCCCCAGCATTTT. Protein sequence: CASRQGSVYQPQHF.

The CDR3 loop reads CASSLGRIYNSPLHF. CDR3 DNA: TGTGCCAGCAGCTTGGGACGGATTTATAATTCACCCCTCCACTTT. The chain joins TRBV7-2 to TRBJ1-6, with a possible D match to TRBD1 (5 bases). With 3 bases removed from V and 4 bases from J, the gap between germline ends came to 10 bases. Germline CDR1 is SGHTA and CDR2 is FQGNSA. This CDR3 comprises 15 residues.

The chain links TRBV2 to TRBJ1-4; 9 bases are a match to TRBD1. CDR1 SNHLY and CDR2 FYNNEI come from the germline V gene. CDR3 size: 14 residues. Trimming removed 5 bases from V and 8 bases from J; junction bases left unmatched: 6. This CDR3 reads CASSRGGQGEKLFF. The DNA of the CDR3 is TGTGCCAGCAGTAGGGGGGGACAGGGCGAAAAACTGTTTTTT.

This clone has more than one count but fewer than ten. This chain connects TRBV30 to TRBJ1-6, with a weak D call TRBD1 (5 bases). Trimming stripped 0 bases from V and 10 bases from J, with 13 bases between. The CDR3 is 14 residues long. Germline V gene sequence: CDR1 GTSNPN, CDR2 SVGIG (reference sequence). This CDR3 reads CAWSVSGGVSPLHF. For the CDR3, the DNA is TGTGCCTGGAGTGTAAGTGGGGGAGTGTCACCCCTCCACTTT.

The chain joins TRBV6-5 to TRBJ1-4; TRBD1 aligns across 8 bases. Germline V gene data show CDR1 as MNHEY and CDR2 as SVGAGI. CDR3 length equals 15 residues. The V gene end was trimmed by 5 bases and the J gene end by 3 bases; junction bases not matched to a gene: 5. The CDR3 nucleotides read TGTGCCAGCAGTAAGGACAGGGTTGCTAATGAAAAACTGTTTTTT. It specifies CASSKDRVANEKLFF.

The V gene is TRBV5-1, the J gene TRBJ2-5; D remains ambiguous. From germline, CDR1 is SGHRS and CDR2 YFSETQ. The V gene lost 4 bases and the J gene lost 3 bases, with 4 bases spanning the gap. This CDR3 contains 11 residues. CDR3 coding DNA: TGCGCCAGCAGCGCCGAAGAGACCCAGTACTTC. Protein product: CASSAEETQYF.